A selection of T cell receptor beta chains follows, all from one sample in a study of regulatory T cells in long-lasting Graves disease. TCRdb re-called the multiplex PCR reads through MiXCR, storing one row per CDR3 protein. The sample carries hundreds of thousands of distinct CDR3 sequences, 13% recorded once. Separately, the same data were catalogued under a study of T cells in Graves' hyperthyroidism and ophthalmopathy.

Sequencing was performed on peripheral blood mononuclear cells (PBMCs), taken at new diagnosis, from a patient treated with antithyroid drugs. All receptors come from a man in his thirties or forties with Graves disease. CDR3s include the opening cysteine and the closing phenylalanine or tryptophan.

v_call	cdr3_length	j_call	cdr3_aa
TRBV6-2/TRBV6-3	16	TRBJ2-7	CASSGTGGPSTYEQYF
TRBV30	13	TRBJ2-7	CAWSVRMGYEQYF
TRBV12-5	16	TRBJ2-7	CASGLVRIAAAYEQYF
TRBV30	11	TRBJ2-1	CAWTRGLEQFF
TRBV2	13	TRBJ1-5	CASGGQENQPQHF
TRBV28	13	TRBJ2-4	CASSLGQTNIQYF
TRBV11-2	13	TRBJ1-1	CASRSARGTEAFF
TRBV5-1	14	TRBJ2-7	CASSLATIQGEQYF
TRBV7-9	15	TRBJ1-1	CASIPSRLMNTEAFF
TRBV5-1	13	TRBJ1-1	CASRIKENTEAFF
TRBV20-1	14	TRBJ2-3	CSARRGRGGDTQYF
TRBV5-1	15	TRBJ2-7	CASSLGAGVGNEQYF
TRBV27	12	TRBJ1-6	CASSFFRGPLHF
TRBV9	14	TRBJ2-7	CASSGYTSGSEQYF
TRBV12-3/TRBV12-4	12	TRBJ2-1	CASSFRLYEQFF
TRBV12-3/TRBV12-4	15	TRBJ2-3	CASSFGGAGTDTQYF
TRBV4-2	16	TRBJ2-2	CASSPWRQTNTGELFF
TRBV29-1	13	TRBJ2-1	CSASRDADNEQFF
TRBV5-1	11	TRBJ2-7	CASSLDREQYF
TRBV27	15	TRBJ2-7	CASSRTGNEVYEQYF
TRBV11-2	14	TRBJ1-2	CASSLAGWGYGYTF
TRBV20-1	15	TRBJ2-1	CSAPIAGGGNNEQFF